Listed here are 4 T cell receptor beta chains from one sample, sequenced in a study of CD8+CD57+ T cells in acquired aplastic anemia. CDR3 and TCR beta VDJ profiling relied on genomic DNA as the template. TCRdb re-called the reads with MiXCR, one entry per CDR3 protein. This sample has 150,000 to 200,000 distinct CDR3 sequences; around 48% occur once, and the top ten carry around a third. Selection for sequencing was limited to patients who had shown CD8+CD57+ cell expansion by flow cytometry. The sequenced material came from sorted CD4+, CD8+, or CD8+CD57+ T cells (not recorded which) from PBMCs. The receptors shown here come from a human donor with aplastic anemia.

This clonotype has at least ten counts. The chain links TRBV9 to TRBJ2-1; TRBD2 matches 9 bases. Looked up from germline, CDR1 is SGDLS and CDR2 is YYNGEE. With 3 bases clipped from V and 8 bases from J, the junction kept 9 bases outside the gene matches. This CDR3 spans 15 amino acids. The CDR3 sequence: CASSATGTSNDEQFF. CDR3 coding DNA: TGTGCCAGCAGCGCCACCGGGACTAGCAACGATGAGCAGTTCTTC.

This clonotype was observed at least ten times. The chain links TRBV7-2 to TRBJ1-3, with D tentatively TRBD1 (5 bases). Germline CDR1 is SGHTA and CDR2 is FQGNSA. The ends were cut back, 3 bases at V and 4 bases at J, with 10 bases in the middle. The CDR3 spans 14 residues. Written as DNA, the CDR3 is TGTGCCAGCAGCTTGGGGACTAGGGGAAACACCATATATTTT. The encoded protein is CASSLGTRGNTIYF.

This clonotype has ten or more counts. The chain's CDR3 is CASSLEVGGTEAFF. Written as DNA, the CDR3 is TGTGCCAGCAGCTTAGAAGTGGGGGGCACTGAAGCTTTCTTT. The rearrangement joins TRBV7-9 to TRBJ1-1, with D possibly being TRBD1 (5 bases). Per the germline V gene, CDR1 is SEHNR and CDR2 is FQNEAQ (reference sequence). V lost 1 base to trimming and J lost 4 bases, with 10 bases between them. The CDR3 has 14 residues. Complete variable domain (other parts from reference TRBV7-9 and TRBJ1-1): DTGVSQNPRHKITKRGQNVTFRCDPISEHNRLYWYRQTLGQGPEFLTYFQNEAQLEKSRLLSDRFSAERPKGSFSTLEIQRTEQGDSAMYLCASSLEVGGTEAFFGQGTRLTVV.

This clonotype has more than one count but fewer than ten. Relative to the germline gene, one junction end is altered; a read error may explain this. The chain employs TRBV6-1 and TRBJ2-1; D might be TRBD2 (5 bases). The V gene's germline CDR1 is MNHNS and CDR2 SASEGT. This CDR3 region has 11 residues. CDR3: CASTGSSEQSF. The CDR3 nucleotides read TGTGCCAGTACGGGATCGAGTGAGCAGTCCTTC.